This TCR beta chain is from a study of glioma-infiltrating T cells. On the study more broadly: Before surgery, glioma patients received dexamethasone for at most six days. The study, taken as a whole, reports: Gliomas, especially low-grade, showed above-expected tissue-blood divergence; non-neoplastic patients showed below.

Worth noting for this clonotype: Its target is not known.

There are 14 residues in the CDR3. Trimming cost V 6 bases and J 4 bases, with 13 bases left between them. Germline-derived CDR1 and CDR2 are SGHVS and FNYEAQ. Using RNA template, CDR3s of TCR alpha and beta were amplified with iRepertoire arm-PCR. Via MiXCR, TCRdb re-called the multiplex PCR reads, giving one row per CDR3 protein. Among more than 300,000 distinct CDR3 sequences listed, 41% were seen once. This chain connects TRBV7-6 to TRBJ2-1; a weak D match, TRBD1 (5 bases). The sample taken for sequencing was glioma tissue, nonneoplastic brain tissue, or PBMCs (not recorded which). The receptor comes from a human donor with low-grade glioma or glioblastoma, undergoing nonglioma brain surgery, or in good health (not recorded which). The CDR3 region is CASSQIQVYNEQFF. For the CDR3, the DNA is TGTGCCAGCAGTCAAATACAGGTATACAATGAGCAGTTCTTC.